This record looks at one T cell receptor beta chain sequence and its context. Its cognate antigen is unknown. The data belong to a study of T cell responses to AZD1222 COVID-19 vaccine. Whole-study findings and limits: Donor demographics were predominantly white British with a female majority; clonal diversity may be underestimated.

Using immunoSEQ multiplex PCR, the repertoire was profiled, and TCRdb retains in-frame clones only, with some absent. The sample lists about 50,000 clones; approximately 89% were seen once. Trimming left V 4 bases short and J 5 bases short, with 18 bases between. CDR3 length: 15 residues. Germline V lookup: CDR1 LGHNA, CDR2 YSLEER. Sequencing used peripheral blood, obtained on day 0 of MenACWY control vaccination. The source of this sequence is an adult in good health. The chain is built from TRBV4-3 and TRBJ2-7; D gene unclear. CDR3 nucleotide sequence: TGCGCCAGCAGCCTGGGTCGGGCCGGGTCCCACGAGCAGTACTTC. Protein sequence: CASSLGRAGSHEQYF.